A selection of T cell receptor beta chains follows, all from one sample in a study of blood T cell repertoires in COVID-19. Sequenced by immunoSEQ multiplex PCR; TCRdb stores in-frame clones only, minus some. The data contain some 160,000 clones, around 83% of them seen just once; the ten biggest clones take up over 1.5%. The sample taken for sequencing was peripheral blood. These receptors originate from a human donor in a cohort sampled during active COVID-19. Both conserved end residues are part of each CDR3. Each record gives: CDR3 protein, J gene, V gene, D gene. A D gene is named only where the DNA matches it firmly.

cdr3_aa: CASSRTGTVTDTQYF
j_call: TRBJ2-3
v_call: TRBV4-3
d_call: TRBD1

cdr3_aa: CASSFSTSSEQYF
j_call: TRBJ2-7
v_call: TRBV27
d_call: TRBD2

cdr3_aa: CASSWDRGRGSPLHF
j_call: TRBJ1-6
v_call: TRBV6-5
d_call: TRBD1

cdr3_aa: CASSSGTGTFANYGYTF
j_call: TRBJ1-2
v_call: TRBV27
d_call: TRBD1

cdr3_aa: CASSLKTAPYEQYF
j_call: TRBJ2-7
v_call: TRBV5-1
d_call: NA

cdr3_aa: CASSIPQEYGYTF
j_call: TRBJ1-2
v_call: TRBV19
d_call: NA

cdr3_aa: CASSPSLTGDYGYTF
j_call: TRBJ1-2
v_call: TRBV5-6
d_call: NA

cdr3_aa: CASRGWDRDKSPLHF
j_call: TRBJ1-6
v_call: TRBV2
d_call: TRBD1

cdr3_aa: CASSVDSYRYEQYF
j_call: TRBJ2-7
v_call: TRBV9
d_call: NA

cdr3_aa: CASSEAEDSPLHF
j_call: TRBJ1-6
v_call: TRBV10-1
d_call: NA

cdr3_aa: CASSEGGYEQYF
j_call: TRBJ2-7
v_call: TRBV6-1
d_call: NA

cdr3_aa: CASSSGTGTYEQYF
j_call: TRBJ2-7
v_call: TRBV5-1
d_call: TRBD1

cdr3_aa: CASRTATGTGVTGGNEQFF
j_call: TRBJ2-1
v_call: TRBV11-2
d_call: TRBD1

cdr3_aa: CASSLGQGANRHNEQFF
j_call: TRBJ2-1
v_call: TRBV5-1
d_call: TRBD1

cdr3_aa: CAISESWGLNTEAFF
j_call: TRBJ1-1
v_call: TRBV10-3
d_call: NA

cdr3_aa: CASSPQGRDTQYF
j_call: TRBJ2-3
v_call: TRBV10-2
d_call: NA

cdr3_aa: CAERGQSGGLYNEQFF
j_call: TRBJ2-1
v_call: TRBV6-7
d_call: TRBD2

cdr3_aa: CASSSGQELAKNIQYF
j_call: TRBJ2-4
v_call: TRBV7-3
d_call: TRBD1

cdr3_aa: CASSLVVRGNEQFF
j_call: TRBJ2-1
v_call: TRBV7-8
d_call: NA

cdr3_aa: CASSVGGGGSDNSPLHF
j_call: TRBJ1-6
v_call: TRBV9
d_call: NA

cdr3_aa: CASSVVGLTDTQYF
j_call: TRBJ2-3
v_call: TRBV19
d_call: NA

cdr3_aa: CASSYRLASGTDTQYF
j_call: TRBJ2-3
v_call: TRBV27
d_call: TRBD2

cdr3_aa: CASRGTSGNTGELFF
j_call: TRBJ2-2
v_call: TRBV9
d_call: TRBD2

cdr3_aa: CASSLGGSGRANGYTF
j_call: TRBJ1-2
v_call: TRBV7-2
d_call: NA

cdr3_aa: CASSLDLAGDNEQFF
j_call: TRBJ2-1
v_call: TRBV11-2
d_call: NA

cdr3_aa: CSAKRANYGYTF
j_call: TRBJ1-2
v_call: TRBV29-1
d_call: NA

cdr3_aa: CASSYTLQGSNEQYF
j_call: TRBJ2-7
v_call: TRBV6-2/TRBV6-3
d_call: TRBD1

cdr3_aa: CASSSGTGNLADSGNTIYF
j_call: TRBJ1-3
v_call: TRBV5-1
d_call: TRBD1

cdr3_aa: CASSPTSGPVDTQYF
j_call: TRBJ2-3
v_call: TRBV7-2
d_call: TRBD2

cdr3_aa: CASSLSRERGLSPYEQYF
j_call: TRBJ2-7
v_call: TRBV27
d_call: TRBD2

cdr3_aa: CASGYSGWANTEAFF
j_call: TRBJ1-1
v_call: TRBV12-5
d_call: NA

cdr3_aa: CASSEGAAETQYF
j_call: TRBJ2-5
v_call: TRBV25-1
d_call: NA

cdr3_aa: CASSYRGQGPYEQYF
j_call: TRBJ2-7
v_call: TRBV6-5
d_call: TRBD1

cdr3_aa: CATRWDSRFYGYTF
j_call: TRBJ1-2
v_call: TRBV10-3
d_call: TRBD1

cdr3_aa: CASSDYGADMNTEAFF
j_call: TRBJ1-1
v_call: TRBV10-1
d_call: NA

cdr3_aa: CQKGGVHEQYF
j_call: TRBJ2-7
v_call: TRBV14
d_call: NA

cdr3_aa: CASSGRTGERYEQYF
j_call: TRBJ2-7
v_call: TRBV7-8
d_call: TRBD1

cdr3_aa: CASSSPLRSEQYF
j_call: TRBJ2-7
v_call: TRBV7-2
d_call: NA

cdr3_aa: CASSPPDRVGGEQYF
j_call: TRBJ2-7
v_call: TRBV3-1/TRBV3-2
d_call: TRBD1

cdr3_aa: CASSSVVGNTF
j_call: TRBJ1-2
v_call: TRBV7-9
d_call: NA

cdr3_aa: CASSLAGQADYGYTF
j_call: TRBJ1-2
v_call: TRBV7-2
d_call: TRBD1

cdr3_aa: CASSLTGGDYEQYF
j_call: TRBJ2-7
v_call: TRBV7-3
d_call: NA

cdr3_aa: CASTLAGAVYEQYF
j_call: TRBJ2-7
v_call: TRBV28
d_call: NA

cdr3_aa: CASSPGQSSGNTIYF
j_call: TRBJ1-3
v_call: TRBV5-1
d_call: TRBD1

cdr3_aa: CASSLGGNTEAFF
j_call: TRBJ1-1
v_call: TRBV27
d_call: NA

cdr3_aa: CASSHTSNRGEQYF
j_call: TRBJ2-7
v_call: TRBV6-2/TRBV6-3
d_call: TRBD1

cdr3_aa: CASSEWVGMDTQYF
j_call: TRBJ2-3
v_call: TRBV10-1
d_call: NA

cdr3_aa: CATSGGGRDEQFF
j_call: TRBJ2-1
v_call: TRBV24-1
d_call: TRBD2